The T cell receptor beta chain described here comes from a study of human T cells and chemical hapten exposure. Study in general: Throughout the roughly 22-week study, diphenylcyclopropenone was applied weekly to the patients' scalps. Across samples, TCR yields varied, mostly owing to small differences in pooled library volumes. General study findings and limits: Expanded TCRs produced significantly more large CDR3 similarity clusters than controls did.

TCRdb re-analysed the RACE reads in MiXCR, keeping a single row per CDR3 protein. The profile covers fewer than 500,000 distinct CDR3 sequences, with around 4.8% appearing a single time and around 2% taken by the ten largest. This clonotype showed up just a few times. The antigen is not known. CDR3 length equals 15 residues. Germline V lookup: CDR1 SGHTA, CDR2 FQGNSA. V lost 4 bases to trimming and J lost 6 bases, with 16 bases between them. Noted time point: patch test 1, 2 weeks after DPC sensitization. Treatment here: therapeutic diphenylcyclopropenone sensitization with weekly scalp DPC. The sequencing used whole blood, collected in connection with sensitization to the hapten diphenylcyclopropenone (DPC). The TCR was taken from a woman aged 45-59 years with alopecia areata. Some clones in this sample may be carry-over from other donors' samples. The genes are TRBV7-2 and TRBJ2-1, with a tentative D call TRBD2 (5 bases). CDR3 region: CASSSSGGGGNEQFF. CDR3 sequence (DNA): TGTGCCAGCAGCTCGTCCGGTGGAGGAGGCAATGAGCAGTTCTTC.